This passage covers 18 T cell receptor beta chains from one sample sequenced in a study of T cell responses to AZD1222 COVID-19 vaccine. Data came from immunoSEQ multiplex PCR; TCRdb stores just in-frame clones and leaves some out. The table records more than 85,000 clones, 60% to 80% of them present only once. Specimen: peripheral blood, collected on day 0 of AZD1222 vaccination. Source of these receptors: an adult in good health.

The gene calls are TRBV10-2 and TRBJ1-6; no clear D gene. Germline loops: CDR1 WSHSY, CDR2 SAAADI. This CDR3 spans 14 amino acids. The ends were cut back, 6 bases at V and 9 bases at J, with 15 bases in the middle. The DNA of the CDR3 is TGCGCCAGCAGGGAGACAACCCGTGGTTCACCCCTCCACTTT. Its protein product is CASRETTRGSPLHF.

This clone occurred once. The gene calls are TRBV7-9 and TRBJ2-1, with 11 bases aligning to TRBD2. The CDR3 has 13 residues. Per the germline V gene, CDR1 is SEHNR and CDR2 is FQNEAQ (reference sequence). V trimming: 8 bases; J trimming: 9 bases; junction bases outside the gene matches: 6. The DNA for the CDR3 is TGTGCCAGCCTAACTAGCGGGAGTGGTGAGCAGTTCTTC. This sequence encodes CASLTSGSGEQFF.

The V gene is TRBV9, the J gene TRBJ1-5; no reliable D call. V lost 0 bases and J lost 3, with 13 bases in between. Germline V lookup: CDR1 SGDLS, CDR2 YYNGEE. CDR3 length: 16 residues. The CDR3 region is CASSVGSGSLNQPQHF. CDR3 coding DNA: TGTGCCAGCAGCGTAGGGTCGGGCAGCCTCAATCAGCCCCAGCATTTT.

The chain joins TRBV12-5 to TRBJ1-1; no reliable D call. Trimming cost V 7 bases and J 5 bases, with 14 bases left between them. This CDR3 has 13 amino acids. Per the germline V gene, CDR1 is LGHNT and CDR2 is FRNRAP. CDR3 bases: TGTGCTAGTGCCACCCGGATCGGGACTGAAGCTTTCTTT. Translation gives CASATRIGTEAFF.

The V and J genes are TRBV3-1 (or the pseudogene TRBV3-2) and TRBJ2-1; 12 bases are a match to TRBD2. CDR3 length equals 14 residues. With 6 bases clipped from V and 6 bases from J, the junction kept 3 bases outside the gene matches. CDR1 and CDR2 (germline): LGHDT, YNNKEL (reference sequence). The CDR3 sequence is CASRELAGGNEQFF. CDR3 bases: TGTGCCAGCAGAGAACTAGCGGGAGGCAATGAGCAGTTCTTC.

V is TRBV4-3 and J is TRBJ2-2; a weak D match, TRBD2 (5 bases). V shed 0 bases and J shed 5 bases, with 7 bases lying between them. Looked up from germline, CDR1 is LGHNA and CDR2 is YSLEER. The CDR3 contains 14 residues. The CDR3 is CASSQERVTGELFF. In nucleotides, the CDR3 is TGCGCCAGCAGCCAAGAGAGGGTGACCGGGGAGCTGTTTTTT.

The chain employs TRBV27 and TRBJ2-7; either TRBD1 or TRBD2 may fit D (5 bases each). The V gene lost 7 bases and the J gene lost 4 bases, with 26 bases spanning the gap. CDR3 length: 17 amino acids. Germline V gives CDR1 MNHEY, CDR2 SMNVEV (reference sequence). The CDR3 loop reads CASTLPTGASPLYEQYF. The CDR3 region has the DNA TGTGCCAGCACCCTCCCCACCGGGGCCTCCCCGTTGTACGAGCAGTACTTC.

V gene TRBV21-1 combines with J gene TRBJ2-1. TRBV21-1 is given as a pseudogene. The CDR3 has 12 residues. CDR3 loop: CASPKGNNEQFF. DNA for the CDR3: TGTGCCAGCCCTAAGGGCAACAATGAGCAGTTCTTC.

The chain employs TRBV10-2 and TRBJ1-4, with a tentative D call TRBD1 (5 bases). Deletions cut 4 bases from V and 3 bases from J, with 6 bases between. The CDR3 is 13 residues long. CDR1 is WSHSY and CDR2 is SAAADI in the germline V gene. CDR3 sequence (DNA): TGCGCCAGCAGTGTAGGGGCTAATGAAAAACTGTTTTTT. This sequence encodes CASSVGANEKLFF.

The chain carries TRBV2 and TRBJ2-3, with TRBD2 matching 9 bases. CDR1 SNHLY and CDR2 FYNNEI come from the germline V gene. J lost 0 bases, V lost 8 bases, and 6 bases had no gene match. This CDR3 has 15 residues. In DNA, the CDR3 is TGTGCCAGCGTAGAACTAGCGGGCAGCACAGATACGCAGTATTTT. It encodes CASVELAGSTDTQYF.

This sequence joins TRBV28 and TRBJ2-7; D not resolved. V shed 3 bases and J shed 6 bases, with 18 bases lying between them. CDR1 is MDHEN, CDR2 SYDVKM, per germline. This CDR3 region has 15 residues. CDR3 sequence reads: CASSFASNPGLEQYF. Written as DNA, the CDR3 is TGTGCCAGCAGTTTCGCCAGCAACCCCGGGCTCGAGCAGTACTTC.

This chain links TRBV6-5 with TRBJ2-5; 12 positions agree with TRBD2. CDR1 is MNHEY, CDR2 SVGAGI, per germline. This CDR3 comprises 15 residues. V shed 5 bases and J 2 bases; nucleotides not matched to a gene: 3. The CDR3 protein is CASSMGLAGQETQYF. CDR3 sequence (DNA): TGTGCCAGCAGTATGGGACTAGCGGGTCAAGAGACCCAGTACTTC.

The genes are TRBV4-1 and TRBJ2-3, with D maybe TRBD2 (5 bases). The CDR3 sequence is 13 residues long. Trimming took 4 bases from V and 2 from J, leaving 7 bases between them. Germline-derived CDR1 and CDR2 are MGHRA and YSYEKL. CDR3 nucleotides: TGCGCCAGCAGCCTCGGACTCACAGATACGCAGTATTTT. Translating it yields CASSLGLTDTQYF.

The chain is built from TRBV28 and TRBJ1-4, with 9 bases matching TRBD1. The CDR3 extends over 16 amino acids. From germline, CDR1 is MDHEN and CDR2 SYDVKM. J lost 7 bases, V lost 0 bases, and 6 bases had no gene match. The CDR3 region has the DNA TGTGCCAGCAGTTTATGGGGGACAGGGAATTTTGAAAAACTGTTTTTT. This codes for CASSLWGTGNFEKLFF.

This rearrangement joins TRBV2 to TRBJ1-5; unclear D gene. This CDR3 spans 13 amino acids. V shed 0 bases and J shed 5 bases, with 5 bases lying between them. Germline loops: CDR1 SNHLY, CDR2 FYNNEI. The CDR3 protein is CASSEARDQPQHF. The CDR3 DNA reads TGTGCCAGCAGTGAAGCGAGAGATCAGCCCCAGCATTTT.

This sequence joins TRBV27 and TRBJ1-5; D is undetermined. The ends were cut back, 4 bases at V and 6 bases at J, with 7 bases in the middle. This CDR3 region has 12 residues. CDR1 and CDR2 (germline): MNHEY, SMNVEV (reference sequence). CDR3 coding DNA: TGTGCCAGCAGTTCCCCGGGTCAGCCCCAGCATTTT. This encodes CASSSPGQPQHF.

This clone was seen a few times. The V gene is TRBV28, the J gene TRBJ2-7, with no clear D. This CDR3 region has 11 residues. The germline V gene has CDR1 MDHEN and CDR2 SYDVKM. The V gene lost 3 bases and the J gene lost 5 bases, with 5 bases spanning the gap. The CDR3 region is CASSLDHEQYF. Written as DNA, the CDR3 is TGTGCCAGCAGTTTGGACCACGAGCAGTACTTC.

The chain uses TRBV11-2 and TRBJ2-1, with D unclear. Germline V gives CDR1 SGHAT, CDR2 FQNNGV. Between the trimmed V and J ends, which lost 1 base and 4 bases, there was a span of 11 bases. The CDR3 consists of 15 residues. CDR3 DNA: TGTGCCAGCAGCTTAGGTCTTAGGGAATACAATGAGCAGTTCTTC. Protein: CASSLGLREYNEQFF. The full variable domain, its missing parts supplied by reference TRBV11-2 and TRBJ2-1, is EAGVAQSPRYKIIEKRQSVAFWCNPISGHATLYWYQQILGQGPKLLIQFQNNGVVDDSQLPKDRFSAERLKGVDSTLKIQPAKLEDSAVYLCASSLGLREYNEQFFGPGTRLTVL.